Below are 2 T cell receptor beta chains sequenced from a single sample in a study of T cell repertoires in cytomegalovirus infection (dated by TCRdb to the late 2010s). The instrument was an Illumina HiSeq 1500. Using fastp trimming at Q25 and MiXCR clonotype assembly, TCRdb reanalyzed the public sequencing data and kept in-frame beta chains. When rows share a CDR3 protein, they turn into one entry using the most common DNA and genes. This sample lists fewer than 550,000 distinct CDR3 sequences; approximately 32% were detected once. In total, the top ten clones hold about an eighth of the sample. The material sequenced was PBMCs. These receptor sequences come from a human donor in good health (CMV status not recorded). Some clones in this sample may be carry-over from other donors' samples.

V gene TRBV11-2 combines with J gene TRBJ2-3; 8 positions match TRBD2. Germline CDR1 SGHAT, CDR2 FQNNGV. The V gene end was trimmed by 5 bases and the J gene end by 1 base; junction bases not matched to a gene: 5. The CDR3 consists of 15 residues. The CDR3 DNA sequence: TGTGCCAGCAGCATGGGTAGCGGGGGCACAGATACGCAGTATTTT. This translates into CASSMGSGGTDTQYF.

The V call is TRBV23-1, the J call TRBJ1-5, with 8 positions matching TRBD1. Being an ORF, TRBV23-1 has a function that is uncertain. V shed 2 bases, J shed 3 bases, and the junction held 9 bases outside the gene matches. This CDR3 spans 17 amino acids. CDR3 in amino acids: CASSQPPGQGLNQPQHF. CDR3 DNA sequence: TGCGCCAGCAGTCAACCGCCAGGACAGGGACTCAATCAGCCCCAGCATTTT.